Described below is a single T cell receptor beta chain sequence and its context. The antigen remains undetermined. This sample was taken from a study of T cell responses to AZD1222 COVID-19 vaccine. Study-level findings and limits: Spike-specific TCR breadth and depth were elevated following two AZD1222 doses.

The protocol was immunoSEQ multiplex PCR, while the TCRdb copy is restricted to in-frame clones and leaves out a portion. Of over 110,000 clones in the sample, 85% to 95% were seen once. This CDR3 spans 15 amino acids. Germline V gene lookup returns CDR1 MGHRA and CDR2 YSYEKL. Deletions cut 0 bases from V and 8 bases from J, with 14 bases between. The chain is built from TRBV4-1 and TRBJ2-1; perhaps TRBD1 as D (7 bases). Specimen: peripheral blood, collected on day 0 of AZD1222 vaccination. The sequence derives from an adult in good health. CDR3 DNA sequence: TGCGCCAGCAGCCAAGATCCAGGGGGGCGAGATGAGCAGTTCTTC. Its translation is CASSQDPGGRDEQFF.